What follows describes a single T cell receptor (beta chain). What it binds is not known. This sample is part of a study of beta chain features in type 1 diabetes. Study results and caveats: Patients' naive, central memory and Treg TCRB repertoires seemed closer to one another than those of healthy donors. There were fewer insertions and more deletions at the VDJ junctions of type 1 diabetes patients.

Investigators reverse transcribed all isolated RNA, so they sequenced expressed TCRB transcripts. Sequencing was performed with immunoSEQ multiplex PCR; in TCRdb, only in-frame clones are kept and a portion is missing. This table has some 300,000 clones, under 8.5% appearing once. Germline assignment: CDR1 GTSNPN and CDR2 SVGIG (reference sequence). The CDR3 covers 12 residues. V lost 1 base and J 4 bases, leaving 6 bases between the germline ends. Sorted CD4+ subsets: naive, central memory, regulatory, stem cell-like memory (CD45RO/CCR7/CD25/CD127/CD95/CD27 panel). Every sorted population was more than 95% pure.

V usage is TRBV30 and J usage is TRBJ2-3; possible D gene TRBD2, 5 bases. The origin of this receptor is a woman aged 18 to 35 in good health. The sample was central memory CD4+ T cells from blood. Written as DNA, the CDR3 is TGTGCCTGGAGTGGTAGCGCAGATACGCAGTATTTT. Protein product: CAWSGSADTQYF.